This TCR beta chain came from a study of T cell responses to AZD1222 COVID-19 vaccine. CDR1 is SGHTA and CDR2 is FQGNSA in the germline V gene. The CDR3 is 14 amino acids. J gave up 4 bases and V 4 bases, and 7 bases lay outside the gene matches. Profiled with immunoSEQ multiplex PCR; TCRdb holds only in-frame clones, not every one. This table has over 45,000 clones, 85% appearing once. Turning to this clone: Its antigen remains unidentified.

Study outcomes and limitations: Donors in the cohort were predominantly white British and more often female, and clonal diversity was possibly underestimated.

J is TRBJ2-7 and V is TRBV7-2, with 7 bases that match TRBD1. Here the sequenced sample was peripheral blood, taken on day 0 of MenACWY control vaccination. The receptor was isolated from an adult in good health. This CDR3 reads CASSWDRSAYEQYF. CDR3 nucleotide sequence: TGTGCCAGCAGCTGGGACAGATCGGCTTACGAGCAGTACTTC.